This T cell receptor beta chain was recorded in a study of cytomegalovirus exposure and HLA in healthy donors. Whole-study results and caveats: Cytomegalovirus status was reportedly diagnosed by the classifier with high sensitivity and specificity. Specificity of three CMV-associated chains for CMV antigens was verified in vitro.

In germline, CDR1 is SGHAT, CDR2 FQDESV (reference sequence). This CDR3 has 15 residues. The V end lost 5 bases, the J end lost 5 bases, and 15 bases lay between the germline ends. With 60 Vbeta and 13 Jbeta primers, the PCR was carried out. Per the original data handling: In a later analysis, some 10 million of tens of millions of unique beta chains occurred in at least two donors. Assay: immunoSEQ multiplex PCR; the TCRdb copy retains only in-frame clones and omits some. V and J calls and clone size are copied from that table; D and trimming were computed from the DNA. The sample has about 140,000 clones; 60% to 85% are singletons. With regard to this clone: Its antigen remains unknown.

The receptor comes from a male donor in good health and CMV-seropositive. Material for sequencing was PBMCs. The genes are TRBV11-1 and TRBJ2-2; maybe TRBD1 (5 bases). The CDR3 DNA reads as TGTGCCAGCAGCCACAGGCGAAAGGAGACCGGGGAGCTGTTTTTT. Its translation: CASSHRRKETGELFF.